Listed below are T cell receptor beta chains from one sample, sequenced in a study of shared clonotypes between healthy human individuals. TCRdb's table, derived via immunoSEQ multiplex PCR, lists solely in-frame clones and lacks some. The sample holds millions of clones, over 85% seen once. Material for sequencing was naive CD8+ T cells sorted from blood. The receptor source for this set is a man between 18 and 35 years old in good health. Each CDR3 is given with its conserved first and last residue. Each record gives: clone size, V gene, D gene, J gene, CDR3 protein, CDR3 DNA. A D gene is named only where the DNA matches it firmly. Not every row has a clone size; where given, it reads once, few, many or a size class.

clone size: NA
V gene: TRBV5-1
D gene: NA
J gene: TRBJ1-1
CDR3 protein: CASSFSGGPNTEAFF
CDR3 DNA: TGCGCCAGCAGCTTTTCGGGAGGACCAAACACTGAAGCTTTCTTT

clone size: NA
V gene: TRBV5-6
D gene: TRBD2
J gene: TRBJ2-3
CDR3 protein: CASSPRGGSLGADTQYF
CDR3 DNA: TGTGCCAGCAGCCCTAGGGGCGGGAGTCTTGGCGCAGATACGCAGTATTTT

clone size: once
V gene: TRBV30
D gene: TRBD1
J gene: TRBJ1-6
CDR3 protein: CAWGDRDSPLHF
CDR3 DNA: TGTGCCTGGGGGGACAGAGATTCACCCCTCCACTTT

clone size: NA
V gene: TRBV7-8
D gene: NA
J gene: TRBJ2-2
CDR3 protein: CASSLLAGAPTGELFF
CDR3 DNA: TGTGCCAGCAGCTTACTTGCGGGGGCCCCCACCGGGGAGCTGTTTTTT

clone size: once
V gene: TRBV27
D gene: TRBD2
J gene: TRBJ2-7
CDR3 protein: CASSFRLAEPYEQYF
CDR3 DNA: TGTGCCAGCAGTTTCCGTCTAGCGGAACCCTACGAGCAGTACTTC

clone size: once
V gene: TRBV19
D gene: NA
J gene: TRBJ1-2
CDR3 protein: CASTGPSIYGYTF
CDR3 DNA: TGTGCCAGTACGGGGCCAAGCATCTATGGCTACACCTTC

clone size: NA
V gene: TRBV7-2
D gene: NA
J gene: TRBJ2-7
CDR3 protein: CASSWTNTYEQYF
CDR3 DNA: TGTGCCAGCAGCTGGACAAATACCTACGAGCAGTACTTC

clone size: NA
V gene: TRBV10-2
D gene: NA
J gene: TRBJ1-6
CDR3 protein: CASRDINSPLHF
CDR3 DNA: TGCGCCAGCAGGGATATTAATTCACCCCTCCACTTT

clone size: NA
V gene: TRBV9
D gene: NA
J gene: TRBJ1-3
CDR3 protein: CASSVDFSAGSGNTIYF
CDR3 DNA: TGTGCCAGCAGCGTAGATTTCTCGGCGGGCTCTGGAAACACCATATATTTT

clone size: NA
V gene: TRBV27
D gene: NA
J gene: TRBJ2-3
CDR3 protein: CASRENGVDTQYF
CDR3 DNA: TGTGCCAGCAGGGAAAACGGGGTGGATACGCAGTATTTT

clone size: NA
V gene: TRBV28
D gene: NA
J gene: TRBJ1-1
CDR3 protein: CASSRNGFTEAFF
CDR3 DNA: TGTGCCAGCAGTCGGAACGGATTCACTGAAGCTTTCTTT

clone size: NA
V gene: TRBV5-1
D gene: NA
J gene: TRBJ2-7
CDR3 protein: CASSEGDSSYEQYF
CDR3 DNA: TGCGCCAGCAGCGAAGGGGACTCTTCCTACGAGCAGTACTTC

clone size: once
V gene: TRBV29-1
D gene: NA
J gene: TRBJ1-3
CDR3 protein: CSVVAGNTIYF
CDR3 DNA: TGCAGCGTTGTGGCTGGAAACACCATATATTTT

clone size: NA
V gene: TRBV27
D gene: NA
J gene: TRBJ2-6
CDR3 protein: CASSLGGDRYISGANVLTF
CDR3 DNA: TGTGCCAGCAGTTTAGGGGGGGACAGATATATATCTGGGGCCAACGTCCTGACTTTC

clone size: NA
V gene: TRBV4-1
D gene: TRBD2
J gene: TRBJ2-5
CDR3 protein: CASSQVSGSRETQYF
CDR3 DNA: TGCGCCAGCAGCCAGGTTAGCGGGAGTCGAGAGACCCAGTACTTC

clone size: NA
V gene: TRBV13
D gene: NA
J gene: TRBJ2-7
CDR3 protein: CASSLGTPAYEQYF
CDR3 DNA: TGTGCCAGCAGCTTGGGGACCCCAGCCTACGAGCAGTACTTC

clone size: NA
V gene: TRBV4-3
D gene: TRBD2
J gene: TRBJ2-1
CDR3 protein: CASSQDSGLNEQFF
CDR3 DNA: TGCGCCAGCAGCCAAGATAGCGGGCTCAATGAGCAGTTCTTC

clone size: NA
V gene: TRBV5-1
D gene: NA
J gene: TRBJ2-7
CDR3 protein: CASWGGGSYEQYF
CDR3 DNA: TGCGCCAGCTGGGGCGGAGGTTCCTACGAGCAGTACTTC

clone size: NA
V gene: TRBV27
D gene: NA
J gene: TRBJ1-1
CDR3 protein: CASSPGTPGTEAFF
CDR3 DNA: TGTGCCAGCAGTCCCGGGACCCCCGGGACTGAAGCTTTCTTT

clone size: NA
V gene: TRBV5-8
D gene: TRBD1
J gene: TRBJ1-6
CDR3 protein: CASSLRAGGNSPLHF
CDR3 DNA: TGTGCCAGCAGCTTGAGGGCAGGGGGTAATTCACCCCTCCACTTT

clone size: NA
V gene: TRBV4-3
D gene: TRBD1
J gene: TRBJ1-1
CDR3 protein: CASSQAPLIPTGSTEAFF
CDR3 DNA: TGCGCCAGCAGCCAAGCCCCCCTGATTCCGACAGGGAGCACTGAAGCTTTCTTT